This TCR beta chain was recovered during a study of technical replicates of blood from a handful of donors. This CDR3 has 14 residues. The V end was cut by 2 bases, the J end by 1 base, with 8 bases between. Germline CDR1 SNHLY, CDR2 FYNNEI. Measured with immunoSEQ multiplex PCR; TCRdb has only the in-frame clones, and not every one. This table has tens of thousands of clones, around 94% appearing once. This sequence joins TRBV2 and TRBJ1-1, with D unclear. Material for sequencing was T cells isolated from PBMCs. The TCR sequence derives from a human donor in good health. The CDR3: CASSERHRNTEAFF. CDR3 bases: TGTGCCAGCAGTGAAAGACATAGGAACACTGAAGCTTTCTTT.